The rows below give T cell receptor beta chains drawn from one sample of a study of blood T cell repertoires in COVID-19. Profiling relied on immunoSEQ multiplex PCR, and the TCRdb table lists in-frame clones only, not all of them. The sample contains about 190,000 clones, 75% to 90% of which appear only once. Material: peripheral blood. All receptors derive from a man aged 35 to 55 with acute or convalescent COVID-19. The CDR3 runs from the conserved cysteine through the conserved F or W. A D gene is named only where the DNA matches it firmly. Size is stated for part of the rows, as once, few or many counts, or as a class when the clone is expanded.

>TRBD1|TRBV5-1|NA|TRBJ1-1
CASSLTGTGGGTEAFF
TGCGCCAGCAGCTTAACCGGGACAGGGGGCGGCACTGAAGCTTTCTTT
>NA|TRBV5-8|NA|TRBJ2-3
CASSSGQRTDTQYF
TGTGCCAGCAGCTCCGGACAGAGGACAGATACGCAGTATTTT
>TRBD2|TRBV6-5|once|TRBJ2-2
CASGLAGGQLFF
TGTGCCAGCGGACTAGCGGGGGGGCAGCTGTTTTTT
>NA|TRBV5-4|NA|TRBJ1-2
CASSLPGQPINGYTF
TGTGCCAGCAGCTTGCCAGGTCAACCAATCAATGGCTACACCTTC
>TRBD1|TRBV29-1|NA|TRBJ2-7
CSVTGTGPYEQYF
TGCAGCGTTACCGGGACAGGGCCCTACGAGCAGTACTTC
>NA|TRBV6-6|NA|TRBJ2-5
CASRQSSKETQYF
TGTGCCAGCAGGCAGTCTAGCAAAGAGACCCAGTACTTC
>NA|TRBV12-3/TRBV12-4|NA|TRBJ1-5
CASSLGEPAQHF
TGTGCCAGCAGTTTAGGGGAGCCGGCCCAGCATTTT
>NA|TRBV15|NA|TRBJ2-7
CATSRSTRDSYEQYF
TGTGCCACCAGCAGAAGCACCAGGGATAGCTACGAGCAGTACTTC
>NA|TRBV2|NA|TRBJ1-2
CAWGRGYGYTF
TGTGCCTGGGGGCGCGGCTATGGCTACACCTTC
>NA|TRBV2|few|TRBJ1-2
CASTRTYRESYGYTF
TGTGCCAGCACCAGAACCTACAGGGAATCCTATGGCTACACCTTC
>TRBD1|TRBV5-1|NA|TRBJ1-2
CASSPGQGAYGYTF
TGCGCCAGCAGCCCCGGACAGGGGGCCTATGGCTACACCTTC
>NA|TRBV5-1|NA|TRBJ1-3
CASSLATSAGNTIYF
TGCGCCAGCAGCCTTGCGACTTCGGCTGGAAACACCATATATTTT
>NA|TRBV2|NA|TRBJ2-3
CASSGGSDTQYF
TGTGCCAGCAGTGGAGGGTCAGATACGCAGTATTTT
>NA|TRBV28|NA|TRBJ1-5
CASSLLSRNQPQHF
TGTGCCAGCAGTCTATTATCCCGCAATCAGCCCCAGCATTTT
>NA|TRBV5-1|NA|TRBJ1-1
CASSPQGRMNTEAFF
TGCGCCAGCAGCCCGCAGGGTAGGATGAACACTGAAGCTTTCTTT
>NA|TRBV6-5|NA|TRBJ2-1
CASSLGLYNEQFF
TGTGCCAGCAGTTTGGGACTTTACAATGAGCAGTTCTTC
>TRBD2|TRBV19|NA|TRBJ2-4
CASRSFDGGENIQYF
TGTGCCAGTAGATCCTTCGACGGGGGGGAAAACATTCAGTACTTC
>NA|TRBV5-6|NA|TRBJ1-1
CASSLSQGNTEAFF
TGTGCCAGCAGCTTGAGTCAGGGAAACACTGAAGCTTTCTTT
>NA|TRBV27|NA|TRBJ2-6
CASSLLGVNGANVLTF
TGTGCCAGCAGTTTATTAGGGGTGAATGGGGCCAACGTCCTGACTTTC
>NA|TRBV6-6|NA|TRBJ1-2
CASSPNPTPNYGYTF
TGTGCCAGCAGTCCAAATCCGACACCTAACTATGGCTACACCTTC
>NA|TRBV7-2|NA|TRBJ2-2
CASSRTHPNTGELFF
TGTGCCAGCAGTCGCACTCATCCGAACACCGGGGAGCTGTTTTTT
>NA|TRBV19|NA|TRBJ2-4
CASSIWDSGKNIQYF
TGTGCCAGTAGTATTTGGGACAGCGGGAAAAACATTCAGTACTTC
>NA|TRBV4-2|once|TRBJ1-1
CASSQSGRLYTEAFF
TGTGCCAGCAGCCAAAGCGGGCGCCTTTACACTGAAGCTTTCTTT